What follows is one T cell receptor beta chain and its context. Antigen unknown. The CDR3 extends over 11 amino acids. Germline lookup yields CDR1 SQVTM and CDR2 ANQGSEA. V lost 4 bases and J lost 1, with 2 bases in between. The record originates from a study of a mutant IDH1 vaccine in newly diagnosed glioma. Produced via immunoSEQ multiplex PCR; TCRdb's table is partial and in-frame only. The table shows tens of thousands of clones, with about 78% occurring only once. Sample time point: week 11, during vaccination. What each vaccine dose contained was 300 ug of mutant IDH1 20-mer peptide, accompanied by topical imiquimod. New WHO grade 3 or 4 IDH1-mutant, ATRX-lost astrocytomas were present in all donors. Regarding the study as a whole: Patients showed vaccine-induced immune responses at a rate of approximately 93%.

This receptor was obtained from a woman aged 18-29 years with glioma. The specimen comprised PBMCs, sampled from a glioma patient whose treatment included an IDH1 peptide vaccine. This chain links TRBV29-1 with TRBJ1-3, with D unresolved. CDR3 residues: CSVGSGNTIYF. The DNA of the CDR3 is TGCAGCGTTGGATCTGGAAACACCATATATTTT.